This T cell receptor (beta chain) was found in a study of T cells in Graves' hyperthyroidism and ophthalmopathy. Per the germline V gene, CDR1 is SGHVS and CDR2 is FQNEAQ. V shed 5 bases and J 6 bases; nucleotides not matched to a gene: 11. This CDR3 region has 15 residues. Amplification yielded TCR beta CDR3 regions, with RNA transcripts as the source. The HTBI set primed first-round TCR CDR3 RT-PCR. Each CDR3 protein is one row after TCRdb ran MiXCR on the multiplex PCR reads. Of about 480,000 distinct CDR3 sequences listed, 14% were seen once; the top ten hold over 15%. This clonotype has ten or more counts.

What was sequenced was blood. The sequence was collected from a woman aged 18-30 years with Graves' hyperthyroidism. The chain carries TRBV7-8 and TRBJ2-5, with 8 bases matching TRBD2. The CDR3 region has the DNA TGTGCCAGCAGCCCCTCGGTGGCGGGAGGACAGACCCAGTACTTC. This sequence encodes CASSPSVAGGQTQYF.